The rows below give T cell receptor beta chains drawn from one sample of a study of blood T cell repertoires in COVID-19. Assay used: immunoSEQ multiplex PCR; TCRdb lists only in-frame clones, some missing. The data contain approximately 250,000 clones, 86% of them seen just once; the ten biggest clones take up about an eighth. The specimen sequenced was peripheral blood. The receptors derive from a woman in her seventies with COVID-19, enrolled during active disease. Each CDR3 is given with its conserved first and last residue. The order of the fields is V gene, J gene, D gene, CDR3 protein. D genes are given only for firm matches.

V gene: TRBV19
J gene: TRBJ1-2
D gene: -
CDR3 protein: CASSMGQAPLYGYTF

V gene: TRBV3-1/TRBV3-2
J gene: TRBJ1-4
D gene: -
CDR3 protein: CASSPGGRGNEKLFF

V gene: TRBV10-1
J gene: TRBJ2-7
D gene: TRBD2
CDR3 protein: CASSETSGGYKQYF

V gene: TRBV19
J gene: TRBJ1-1
D gene: TRBD1
CDR3 protein: CASSIEGYRGAFF

V gene: TRBV6-1
J gene: TRBJ1-1
D gene: -
CDR3 protein: CASTIMADTEAFF

V gene: TRBV6-2/TRBV6-3
J gene: TRBJ1-3
D gene: TRBD1
CDR3 protein: CASSRSSGTGTGNTIYF

V gene: TRBV3-1/TRBV3-2
J gene: TRBJ2-5
D gene: TRBD1
CDR3 protein: CASSLGTGGETQYF

V gene: TRBV10-3
J gene: TRBJ2-3
D gene: TRBD2
CDR3 protein: CAISSERGETDTQYF

V gene: TRBV3-1/TRBV3-2
J gene: TRBJ1-2
D gene: -
CDR3 protein: CASSQEAVYFSYTF

V gene: TRBV4-1
J gene: TRBJ1-2
D gene: TRBD1
CDR3 protein: CASSRETGGNGYTF

V gene: TRBV7-2
J gene: TRBJ1-3
D gene: -
CDR3 protein: CASSFHSQKASGNTIYF

V gene: TRBV19
J gene: TRBJ2-2
D gene: -
CDR3 protein: CASSVGRKLNTGELFF